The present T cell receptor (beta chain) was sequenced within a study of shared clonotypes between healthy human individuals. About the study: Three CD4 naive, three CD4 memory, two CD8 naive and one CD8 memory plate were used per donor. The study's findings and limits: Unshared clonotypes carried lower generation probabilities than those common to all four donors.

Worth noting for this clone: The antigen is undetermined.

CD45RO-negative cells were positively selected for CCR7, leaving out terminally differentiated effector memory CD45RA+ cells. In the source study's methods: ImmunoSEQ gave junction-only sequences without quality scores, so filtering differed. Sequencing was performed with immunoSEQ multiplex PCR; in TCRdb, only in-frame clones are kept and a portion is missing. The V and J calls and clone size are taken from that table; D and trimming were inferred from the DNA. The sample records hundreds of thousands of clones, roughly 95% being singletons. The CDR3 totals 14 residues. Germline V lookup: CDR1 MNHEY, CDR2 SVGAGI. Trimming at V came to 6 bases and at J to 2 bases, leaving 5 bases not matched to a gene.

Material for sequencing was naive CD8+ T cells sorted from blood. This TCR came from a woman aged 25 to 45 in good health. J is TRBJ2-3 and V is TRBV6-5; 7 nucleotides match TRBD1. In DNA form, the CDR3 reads TGTGCCAGCAGGGAGACAGGGTTCACAGATACGCAGTATTTT. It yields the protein CASRETGFTDTQYF.